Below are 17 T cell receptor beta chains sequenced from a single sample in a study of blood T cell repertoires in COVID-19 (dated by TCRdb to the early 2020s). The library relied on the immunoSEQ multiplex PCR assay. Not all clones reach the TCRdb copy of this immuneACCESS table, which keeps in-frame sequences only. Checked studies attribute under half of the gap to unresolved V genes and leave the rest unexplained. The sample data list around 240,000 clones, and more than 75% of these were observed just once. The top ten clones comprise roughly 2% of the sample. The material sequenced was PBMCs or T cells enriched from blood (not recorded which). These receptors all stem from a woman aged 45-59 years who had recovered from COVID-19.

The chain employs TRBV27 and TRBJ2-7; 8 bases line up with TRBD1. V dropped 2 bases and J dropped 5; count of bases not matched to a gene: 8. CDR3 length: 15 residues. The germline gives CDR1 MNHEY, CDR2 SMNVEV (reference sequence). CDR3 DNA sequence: TGTGCCAGCAGTTTAAGGGACAGGCCGGCCGACGAGCAGTACTTC. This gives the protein CASSLRDRPADEQYF.

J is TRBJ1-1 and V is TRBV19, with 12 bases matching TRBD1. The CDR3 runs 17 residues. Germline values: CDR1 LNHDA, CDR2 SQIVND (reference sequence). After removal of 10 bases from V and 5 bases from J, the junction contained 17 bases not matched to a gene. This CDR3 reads CAIAGGPGTGGETEAFF. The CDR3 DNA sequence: TGTGCCATCGCCGGGGGTCCCGGGACAGGGGGCGAAACTGAAGCTTTCTTT.

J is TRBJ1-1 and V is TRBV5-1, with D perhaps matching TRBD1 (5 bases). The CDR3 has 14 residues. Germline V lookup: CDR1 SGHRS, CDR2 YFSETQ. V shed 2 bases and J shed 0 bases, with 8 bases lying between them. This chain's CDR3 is CASSLQTVNTEAFF. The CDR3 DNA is TGCGCCAGCAGCTTACAGACAGTGAACACTGAAGCTTTCTTT. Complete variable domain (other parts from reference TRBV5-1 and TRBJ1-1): KAGVTQTPRYLIKTRGQQVTLSCSPISGHRSVSWYQQTPGQGLQFLFEYFSETQRNKGNFPGRFSGRQFSNSRSEMNVSTLELGDSALYLCASSLQTVNTEAFFGQGTRLTVV.

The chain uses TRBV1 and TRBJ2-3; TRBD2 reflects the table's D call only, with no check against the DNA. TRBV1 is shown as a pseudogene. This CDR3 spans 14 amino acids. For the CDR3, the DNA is TGCACCAGCAGCGTTCGGGGGAACACAGATACGCAGTATTTT. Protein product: CTSSVRGNTDTQYF.

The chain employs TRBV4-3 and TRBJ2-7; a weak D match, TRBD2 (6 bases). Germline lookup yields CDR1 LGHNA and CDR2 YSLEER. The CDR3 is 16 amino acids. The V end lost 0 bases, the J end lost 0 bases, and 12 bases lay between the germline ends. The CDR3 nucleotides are TGCGCCAGCAGCCAAGACTTGGAGGGGTTCTCCTACGAGCAGTACTTC. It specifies CASSQDLEGFSYEQYF.

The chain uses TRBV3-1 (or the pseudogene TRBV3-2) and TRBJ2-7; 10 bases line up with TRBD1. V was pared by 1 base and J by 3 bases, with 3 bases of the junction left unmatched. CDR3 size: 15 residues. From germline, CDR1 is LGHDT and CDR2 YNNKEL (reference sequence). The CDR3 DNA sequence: TGTGCCAGCAGCCAAGGGTGGACAGGGGGCTACGAGCAGTACTTC. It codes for CASSQGWTGGYEQYF.

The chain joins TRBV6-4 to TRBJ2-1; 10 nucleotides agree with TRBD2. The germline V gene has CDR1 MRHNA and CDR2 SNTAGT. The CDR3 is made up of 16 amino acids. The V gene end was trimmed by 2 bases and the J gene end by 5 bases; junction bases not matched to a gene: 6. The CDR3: CASSDLVSGGHNEQFF. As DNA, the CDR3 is TGTGCCAGCAGTGACCTCGTTAGCGGGGGGCACAATGAGCAGTTCTTC.

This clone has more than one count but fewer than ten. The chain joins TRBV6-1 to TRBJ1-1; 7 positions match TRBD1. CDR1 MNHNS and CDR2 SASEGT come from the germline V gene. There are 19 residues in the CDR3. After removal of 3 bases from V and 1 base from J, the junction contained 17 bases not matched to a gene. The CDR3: CASSDPGQAAPTRNTEAFF. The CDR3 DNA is TGTGCCAGCAGTGATCCAGGACAGGCCGCGCCAACCCGGAACACTGAAGCTTTCTTT.

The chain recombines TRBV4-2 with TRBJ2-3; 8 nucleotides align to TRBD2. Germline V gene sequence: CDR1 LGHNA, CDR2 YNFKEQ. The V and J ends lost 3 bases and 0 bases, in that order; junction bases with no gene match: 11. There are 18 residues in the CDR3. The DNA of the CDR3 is TGTGCCAGCAGCCAGGGGCTAGCGGGTTCCGAGAGCACAGATACGCAGTATTTT. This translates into CASSQGLAGSESTDTQYF.

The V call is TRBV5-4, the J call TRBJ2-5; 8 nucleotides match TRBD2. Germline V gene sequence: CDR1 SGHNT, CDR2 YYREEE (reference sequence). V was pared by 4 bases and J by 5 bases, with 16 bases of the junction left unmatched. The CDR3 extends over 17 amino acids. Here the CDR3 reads CASSASSGTSGGETQYF. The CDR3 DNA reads TGTGCCAGCAGCGCTTCCTCCGGGACTAGTGGGGGGGAGACCCAGTACTTC.

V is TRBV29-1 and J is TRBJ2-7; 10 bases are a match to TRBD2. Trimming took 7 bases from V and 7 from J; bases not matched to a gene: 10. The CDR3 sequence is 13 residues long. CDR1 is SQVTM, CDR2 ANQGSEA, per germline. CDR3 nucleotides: TGCAGCGCGGCGGGGCTAGCGGGAGATGAGCAGTACTTC. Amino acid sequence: CSAAGLAGDEQYF.

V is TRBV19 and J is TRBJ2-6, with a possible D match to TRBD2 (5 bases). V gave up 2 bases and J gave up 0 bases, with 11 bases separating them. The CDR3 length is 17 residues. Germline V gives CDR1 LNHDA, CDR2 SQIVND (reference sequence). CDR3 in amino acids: CASSIPGSPSGANVLTF. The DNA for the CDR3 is TGTGCCAGTAGTATACCGGGGTCGCCCTCTGGGGCCAACGTCCTGACTTTC.

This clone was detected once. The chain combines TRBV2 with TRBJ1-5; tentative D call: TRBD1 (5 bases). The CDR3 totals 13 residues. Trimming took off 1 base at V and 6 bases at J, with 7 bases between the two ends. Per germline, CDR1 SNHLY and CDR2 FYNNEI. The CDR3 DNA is TGTGCCAGCAGTGAAGGGAGGGGTCAGCCCCAGCATTTT. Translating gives CASSEGRGQPQHF.

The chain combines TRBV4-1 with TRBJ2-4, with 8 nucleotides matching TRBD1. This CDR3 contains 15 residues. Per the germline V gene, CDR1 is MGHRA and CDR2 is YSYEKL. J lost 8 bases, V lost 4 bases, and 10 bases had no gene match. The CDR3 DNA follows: TGCGCCAGCAGCCGAGGACAGGGCGGAGGGGACATTCAGTACTTC. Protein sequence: CASSRGQGGGDIQYF.

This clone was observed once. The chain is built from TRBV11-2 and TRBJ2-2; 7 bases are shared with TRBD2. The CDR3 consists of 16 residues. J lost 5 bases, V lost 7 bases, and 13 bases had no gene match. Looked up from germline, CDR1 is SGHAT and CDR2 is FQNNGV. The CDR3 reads CASNPSPGGFTGELFF. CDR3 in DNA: TGTGCCAGCAACCCAAGTCCGGGGGGTTTTACCGGGGAGCTGTTTTTT.

The CDR3 DNA follows: TGTGCCTGGAGTGCGGGGACTAGCGGGAGAGGGGGCCCAGATACGCAGTATTTT. Its protein is CAWSAGTSGRGGPDTQYF. This chain uses TRBV30 with TRBJ2-3; 14 bases map to TRBD2. The junction had 10 bases not matched to a gene; V was cut back by 1 base and J by 4 bases. The CDR3 totals 18 residues. CDR1 GTSNPN and CDR2 SVGIG come from the germline V gene (reference sequence). Full variable domain (rest looked up from reference TRBV30 and TRBJ2-3): SQTIHQWPATLVQPVGSPLSLECTVEGTSNPNLYWYRQAAGRGLQLLFYSVGIGQISSEVPQNLSASRPQDRQFILSSKKLLLSDSGFYLCAWSAGTSGRGGPDTQYFGPGTRLTVL.

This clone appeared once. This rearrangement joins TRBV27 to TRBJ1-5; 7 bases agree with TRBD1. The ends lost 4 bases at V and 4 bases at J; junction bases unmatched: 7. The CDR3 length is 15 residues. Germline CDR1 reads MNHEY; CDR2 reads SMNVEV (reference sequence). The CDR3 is CASSSAGTANQPQHF. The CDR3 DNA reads TGTGCCAGCAGTTCAGCCGGGACAGCGAATCAGCCCCAGCATTTT.